Detailed here is one T cell receptor (beta chain). Profiled with immunoSEQ multiplex PCR; TCRdb holds only in-frame clones, not every one. The top ten hold 2.7% of the sample, which has 150,000 to 200,000 clones, about 90% seen once. The CDR3 has 14 amino acids. The V and J ends lost 3 bases and 5 bases respectively, with 14 bases between them. Germline V gene lookup returns CDR1 PRHDT and CDR2 FYEKMQ (reference sequence). This record comes from a study of T cell responses to AZD1222 COVID-19 vaccine. The TCR originated in an adult in good health. Specimen: peripheral blood, collected on day 0 of MenACWY control vaccination. The chain recombines TRBV13 with TRBJ2-7; tentatively, D is TRBD2 (6 bases). CDR3 bases: TGTGCCAGCAGCTTGTCGGGGGACGTCGACGAGCAGTACTTC. Protein sequence: CASSLSGDVDEQYF.